The clone carrying this TCR beta chain was seen repeatedly, ten times or more. Its antigen is currently unknown. The data belong to a study of read filtering for tumor transcriptome and immune sequencing. The wider study: About 8 patients were R-ISS I, 16 were R-ISS II, six or seven were R-ISS III. IR-seq gave about 3.5 to 10.27 million TCR reads per sample; RNA-seq gave roughly 80 to 1273.

Molecular barcoded adaptors covering alpha/delta and beta/gamma chains were used on 400 ng RNA. In TCRdb, the reads were re-called with MiXCR into one record per CDR3 protein. The sample lists roughly 67,000 distinct CDR3 sequences; around 20% were seen once. Notes on the study in general: Single-read clonotypes: 80% to 90% of IR-seq clonotypes (about 4% of reads), more than 70% of RNA-seq clonotypes (approximately 45% of reads).

At the time of active disease, bone marrow was collected from every patient. Germline V gene lookup returns CDR1 LNHDA and CDR2 SQIVND (reference sequence). This CDR3 comprises 13 residues. Trimming removed 0 bases at V and 2 bases at J, with 2 bases between. This clonotype originated in a donor aged 40 or older with multiple myeloma. Sequencing input: a population of CD138-negative cells sorted from bone marrow. The chain combines TRBV19 with TRBJ2-1, with no clear D. The CDR3 sequence is CASSIETYNEQFF. The DNA for the CDR3 is TGTGCCAGTAGTATAGAAACCTACAATGAGCAGTTCTTC.